The 17 T cell receptor beta chains presented below share a single source sample, sequenced in a study of cytomegalovirus exposure and HLA in healthy donors (dated by TCRdb to the late 2010s). Receptors were amplified or captured by the immunoSEQ multiplex PCR assay. The multiplex PCR relied on a mix of 60 forward primers for TCR Vbeta segments and 13 reverse primers for TCR Jbeta segments. Drawn from immuneACCESS, this table holds only the in-frame rearrangements with V and J called that TCRdb kept. Clones are partly lost; checked studies trace under half to an unresolved V gene and leave the rest unexplained. In all, the sample holds 100,000 to 150,000 clones, and 80% of those were seen once. The top ten constitute roughly 3.5% of the sample. Sequences were obtained from PBMCs. All receptors come from a male donor in good health and CMV-seronegative.

V gene TRBV7-2 combines with J gene TRBJ2-2, with 7 positions matching TRBD1. With V trimmed by 5 bases and J by 4 bases, 4 bases remained unmatched. This CDR3 comprises 14 residues. Germline V gene data show CDR1 as SGHTA and CDR2 as FQGNSA. This CDR3 is CASSATGVTGELFF. DNA of the CDR3: TGTGCCAGCAGCGCCACAGGGGTCACCGGGGAGCTGTTTTTT. Based on the CDR3 plus reference TRBV7-2 and TRBJ2-2, the full variable domain is GAGVSQSPSNKVTEKGKDVELRCDPISGHTALYWYRQSLGQGLEFLIYFQGNSAPDKSGLPSDRFSAERTGGSVSTLTIQRTQQEDSAVYLCASSATGVTGELFFGEGSRLTVL.

This clone was picked up one time. The chain employs TRBV27 and TRBJ1-1, with 11 bases that match TRBD1. Germline V gene lookup returns CDR1 MNHEY and CDR2 SMNVEV (reference sequence). V was clipped by 2 bases and J by 5 bases; unmatched bases: 1. The CDR3 sequence is 14 residues long. The CDR3 is CASSLGDRGTEAFF. The CDR3 coding sequence is TGTGCCAGCAGTTTAGGGGACAGGGGGACTGAAGCTTTCTTT.

Details on this clone: The junction does not match germline at one end; this may be a read error. The rearrangement uses TRBV7-9 and TRBJ1-1; weak D call: TRBD1 (6 bases). The germline V gene has CDR1 SEHNR and CDR2 FQNEAQ (reference sequence). The CDR3 consists of 14 residues. CDR3 in DNA: TGTTCCAGCAGCTCACCCGGGACACGGATTTTCGCTTTCTTT. As protein: CSSSSPGTRIFAFF.

This clone was counted between two and nine times. The chain carries TRBV9 and TRBJ1-5; possible D gene TRBD1, 6 bases. V lost 3 bases and J lost 3, with 10 bases in between. CDR3 length: 14 residues. Germline assignment: CDR1 SGDLS and CDR2 YYNGEE. The CDR3 sequence is CASSAGHLNQPQHF. The CDR3 DNA follows: TGTGCCAGCAGCGCGGGACACCTCAATCAGCCCCAGCATTTT.

The CDR3 loop reads CASSPKGRGLQVQETQYF. The CDR3 DNA reads TGTGCCAGCAGCCCAAAGGGCAGGGGGCTGCAAGTACAAGAGACCCAGTACTTC. The rearrangement uses TRBV27 and TRBJ2-5; 8 bases agree with TRBD1. The CDR3 contains 18 residues. The germline gives CDR1 MNHEY, CDR2 SMNVEV (reference sequence). Trimming cost V 6 bases and J 2 bases; bases outside gene matches: 17.

This clone appeared a single time. V usage is TRBV28 and J usage is TRBJ1-2; 8 bases are a match to TRBD1. The germline gives CDR1 MDHEN, CDR2 SYDVKM. The CDR3 spans 13 residues. With V trimmed by 6 bases and J by 5 bases, 5 bases remained unmatched. DNA of the CDR3: TGTGCCAGCAGCTTGGGACAGGAATATGGCTACACCTTC. It encodes CASSLGQEYGYTF.

This chain links TRBV4-1 with TRBJ2-5; D uncertain. Per germline, CDR1 MGHRA and CDR2 YSYEKL. Trimming took off 5 bases at V and 14 bases at J, with 12 bases between the two ends. The CDR3 runs to 10 residues. The CDR3 DNA sequence: TGCGCCAGCAGCAAACAGACCTCATACTTC. Protein sequence: CASSKQTSYF.

CDR3 loop: CAWNRADTQYF. CDR3 bases: TGTGCCTGGAACAGGGCAGATACGCAGTATTTT. The V and J genes are TRBV30 and TRBJ2-3, with D possibly TRBD1 on 6 matching bases. V was cut by 4 bases and J by 4 bases, with 6 bases left in between. CDR3 length equals 11 residues. CDR1 and CDR2 (germline): GTSNPN, SVGIG (reference sequence).

The chain recombines TRBV6-6 with TRBJ2-2; 7 bases match TRBD1. The V gene end was trimmed by 2 bases and the J gene end by 7 bases; junction bases not matched to a gene: 7. CDR1 MNHNY and CDR2 SVGAGI come from the germline V gene (reference sequence). The CDR3 has 15 amino acids. The chain's CDR3 is CASSYKTGRGGELFF. For the CDR3, the DNA is TGTGCCAGCAGTTACAAGACAGGGCGAGGCGGGGAGCTGTTTTTT.

The chain uses TRBV30 and TRBJ2-3; 8 nucleotides align to TRBD2. With 8 bases clipped from V and 3 bases from J, the junction kept 4 bases outside the gene matches. Germline V CDR1 and CDR2: GTSNPN, SVGIG (reference sequence). The length of the CDR3 is 12 residues. In DNA form, the CDR3 reads TGTGCCCGGGGGGGTCCTACAGATACGCAGTATTTT. It yields the protein CARGGPTDTQYF.

V and J are TRBV9 and TRBJ1-4; 7 positions agree with TRBD1. V lost 4 bases and J lost 2; bases outside the gene matches: 5. Per the germline V gene, CDR1 is SGDLS and CDR2 is YYNGEE. The CDR3 contains 15 residues. The CDR3 DNA reads as TGTGCCAGCAGCTTACAGGGGTTGACTAATGAAAAACTGTTTTTT. Residues: CASSLQGLTNEKLFF.

The V call is TRBV11-2, the J call TRBJ2-3, with no clear D. This CDR3 region has 14 residues. Per the germline V gene, CDR1 is SGHAT and CDR2 is FQNNGV. V lost 1 base to trimming and J lost 0 bases, with 5 bases between them. CDR3 DNA: TGTGCCAGCAGCTTAGCGTCTAGCACAGATACGCAGTATTTT. It encodes CASSLASSTDTQYF.

This chain connects TRBV7-2 to TRBJ1-2; D perhaps matches TRBD1 (5 bases). This CDR3 is 15 amino acids long. V was shortened by 2 bases and J by 3 bases, with 13 bases between the two germline ends. Germline values: CDR1 SGHTA, CDR2 FQGNSA. Written as DNA, the CDR3 is TGTGCCAGCAGCTTAAGGGGCAGGCAGCACTATGGCTACACCTTC. This translates into CASSLRGRQHYGYTF. Filled out from reference TRBV7-2 and TRBJ1-2, the complete variable domain reads GAGVSQSPSNKVTEKGKDVELRCDPISGHTALYWYRQSLGQGLEFLIYFQGNSAPDKSGLPSDRFSAERTGGSVSTLTIQRTQQEDSAVYLCASSLRGRQHYGYTFGSGTRLTVV.

This chain joins TRBV30 and TRBJ1-3; D is ambiguous. From germline, CDR1 is GTSNPN and CDR2 SVGIG (reference sequence). Trimming shortened V by 5 bases and J by 4 bases, and 12 bases separated the two germline ends. The CDR3 is made up of 13 amino acids. CDR3 sequence reads: CAWGPPRGNTIYF. Here the CDR3 DNA reads TGTGCCTGGGGGCCGCCCCGAGGAAACACCATATATTTT.

The rearrangement uses TRBV6-1 and TRBJ2-7; no clear D. The germline V gene has CDR1 MNHNS and CDR2 SASEGT. V was cut by 1 base and J by 0 bases, with 10 bases left in between. This CDR3 region has 15 residues. The CDR3 sequence: CASSEGRLSSYEQYF. CDR3 in DNA: TGTGCCAGCAGTGAAGGGCGGCTTAGCTCCTACGAGCAGTACTTC.

V gene TRBV5-4 combines with J gene TRBJ1-5; D is unresolved. Germline V gene lookup returns CDR1 SGHNT and CDR2 YYREEE (reference sequence). The CDR3 sequence is 13 residues long. The V gene lost 4 bases and the J gene lost 8 bases, with 13 bases spanning the gap. The CDR3 spells CASSLDGREPQHF. CDR3 nucleotide sequence: TGTGCCAGCAGCCTTGACGGGAGGGAGCCCCAGCATTTT.

This chain uses TRBV7-3 with TRBJ1-1; D gene unclear. Trimming took off 5 bases at V and 5 bases at J, with 12 bases between the two ends. CDR3 size: 13 residues. Germline CDR1 and CDR2: SGHTA and FQGTGA. The CDR3 is CASSPITGTEAFF. The CDR3 region has the DNA TGTGCCAGCAGCCCCATTACGGGAACTGAAGCTTTCTTT.